This T cell receptor (beta chain) was recorded in a study of vaccination and CD4 T cells after COVID-19. In the case of this clonotype: Its target is unknown.

Treatment meaning: roughly 11-day PBMC culture with coronavirus spike peptide pools or control peptides (ViraFEST assay). CD4+ T cells of the unexposed donor were collected before the COVID-19 pandemic (2011-2018). ViraFEST relied on peptide pools to expand antigen-specific T cells; the TCRs were sequenced afterward. With around ten days of culture completed, CD4+ T cells were isolated by negative selection. Study-level findings and limits: Clonotypes reactive to SARS-CoV-2 had a median that went up from 21 to 38, but not significantly.

Sequence data for DNA of cultured CD4+ T cells were generated by the Oncomine TCR Beta short-read assay. The authors extracted genomic DNA from cultured CD4+ T cells. TCRdb re-called the PCR reads through MiXCR, storing one row per CDR3 protein. This table has around 2,700 distinct CDR3 sequences, 35% to 50% appearing once. The specimen was CD4+ T cells from blood, cultured in vitro. This clonotype originated in a human donor in good health.

CDR3 nucleotide sequence: TGTGCCAGCATCCCGGACGGAAGCTCTGGAAACACCATATATTTT. This sequence encodes CASIPDGSSGNTIYF. The V and J genes are TRBV7-9 and TRBJ1-3; D is ambiguous. This CDR3 is built from 15 residues. Germline CDR1 is SEHNR and CDR2 is FQNEAQ (reference sequence). V lost 7 bases, J lost 0 bases, and 13 bases lay in between.